This T cell receptor beta chain was documented in a study of OX40 agonist ivuxolimab in advanced cancers. The wider study: Of mixed ages from about 20 to 85 and averaging about 56 years, the group was 65% to 85% male.

Per germline, CDR1 MNHEY and CDR2 SVGAGI. The CDR3 contains 12 residues. Trimming left V 6 bases short and J 8 bases short, with 8 bases between. This clone came up once. The antigen remains unidentified. Study-level findings and limits: Averaged across samples, CD8+ T cells carried more expanded clones than CD4+ did.

TCRdb's table, derived via immunoSEQ multiplex PCR, lists solely in-frame clones and lacks some. Of about 47,000 clones in the sample, 84% were seen once. The gene calls are TRBV6-5 and TRBJ1-6, with D uncertain. This specimen consisted of CD4+ or CD8+ T cells sorted from blood, obtained in a trial of the OX40 agonist ivuxolimab. This receptor was obtained from an adult with an advanced solid tumor such as melanoma, head and neck, liver or kidney cancer. The CDR3 region has the DNA TGTGCCAGCAGCCACGGGGATTCACCCCTCCACTTT. It is translated as CASSHGDSPLHF.